This TCR beta chain emerged from a study of blood T cell repertoires in COVID-19. Study overall: Sites across the United States, Italy and Spain contributed samples from acute and convalescent COVID-19. The analysed material was cDNA or gDNA that came from T cells, B-cell-depleted T cells, or PBMCs.

With 6 bases clipped from V and 4 bases from J, the junction kept 5 bases outside the gene matches. The CDR3 has 15 amino acids. CDR1 and CDR2 from the germline V gene are SGHAT and FQDESV (reference sequence). Authors' processing steps: Reference gene primer amplification gave estimated nucleated cell counts. Profiling relied on immunoSEQ multiplex PCR, and the TCRdb table lists in-frame clones only, not all of them. The V and J calls and clone size were taken over from that table, and D and trimming were inferred from the DNA. The sample holds under 200,000 clones, 70% to 90% seen once. The genes are TRBV11-1 and TRBJ2-1; 11 bases are shared with TRBD2. The clonotype originates from a young man with acute or convalescent COVID-19. The sequenced sample was peripheral blood. CDR3: CASRSTSGAYNEQFF. Here the CDR3 DNA reads TGTGCCAGCAGATCGACTAGCGGGGCTTACAATGAGCAGTTCTTC.